Sequencing of this T cell receptor beta chain was carried out in a study of T cells after yellow fever vaccination (dated by TCRdb to between 2017 and 2020). A note on the overall study: Libraries from fractions with low cell numbers were prepared with the SMART-Seq v4 Ultra Low Input RNA kit. Bulk TCR alpha and beta repertoires were sequenced longitudinally to track T-cell clones before and after primary and booster YFV17D yellow fever vaccination. Two healthy male donors, one aged 18 to 30 and one aged 30 to 40 years, were included in the cohort. Blood was collected at multiple timepoints before and after primary and secondary immunization, and bulk PBMC replicates and cell subsets were isolated. The investigation overall reported the following: A small fraction of clonotypes showed up in both the CD4 and CD8 compartments, probably as a result of convergent recombination. Computational filtering was needed because FACS-sorted repertoires could contain abundant contaminating clonotypes from the bulk population. Most clones expanded after primary vaccination (around 96% of CD4 and about 85% of CD8) were re-detected after the booster, suggesting that broad memory maintenance occurred. The secondary T-cell response was found to be weaker but faster than the primary response, with a peak reached on day 5 rather than on day 15. Because the study included only two donors, the extent to which the findings can be generalized is limited.

TCR cDNA was made using 5'RACE template switching, a step that added a universal primer site and unique molecular identifiers. cDNA synthesis was primed from both the TCR alpha and TCR beta constant segments. Library amplification used two PCR steps, and the second PCR step added sample barcodes and sequencing adapters. Libraries were sequenced on Illumina HiSeq 2500 (2x100 bp) or NovaSeq (2x150 bp). The authors processed their data as follows. MIGEC handled demultiplexing of reads and collapsing into UMI consensus sequences, while MiXCR performed V(D)J alignment. Vaccine-responding clonotypes were identified with edgeR using replicate PBMC samples, with FDR below 0.01 and a log2 fold change above 5 up to day 15 being required. Bulk clonotypes were assigned CD4 or CD8 identity according to which sequenced CD4 or CD8 repertoire held them at higher abundance. TCRdb trimmed public reads at Q25 via fastp, called clones via MiXCR and kept in-frame beta chains. CDR3 protein sequences are deduplicated, and each keeps its most common genes and DNA. These V and J calls originate from TCRdb's pipeline instead of the authors' own analysis. The sample table records about 110,000 distinct CDR3 sequences; around 8% of these occur just once. The ten largest clonotypes hold roughly 23% of the sample.

Reading the germline V gene gives CDR1 SGHAT and CDR2 FQNNGV. From its cysteine to its phenylalanine, the CDR3 spans 16 amino acids. Only CDR3 DNA is held: 48 bases, read in frame from base 1. The junction carries 17 bases between V and J, which are trimmed by 2 bases and 4 bases respectively. Taken with the paper, the label for treatment or condition translates to: live attenuated yellow fever vaccine strain. A standard Ficoll-Paque protocol was used to isolate PBMCs from peripheral blood. Dynabeads CD4 and CD8 positive selection kits were used to isolate CD4 and CD8 T-cell fractions. RNA was extracted with TriZol from bulk PBMCs, CD4 and CD8 fractions, and dextramer-positive and dextramer-negative fractions. This clonotype was seen many times. The target of this receptor is not known. The sample holds no much larger clone one base away, and base qualities are not on file.

The sequence is built from TRBV11-2 and TRBJ2-5; no confident D gene assignment can be made. This TCR derives from a man aged 30 to 39 who received the YFV17D yellow fever vaccine. Source: CD8+ T cells sorted from PBMCs, taken 45 days after the yellow fever booster vaccination. The DNA sequence is given as TGTGCCAGCAGCTTATTCAGAGGACGAGGACGAGAGACCCAGTACTTC. This gives the protein CASSLFRGRGRETQYF.